This is a list of T cell receptor beta chains from one sample in a study of blood T cell repertoires in COVID-19. Assay used: immunoSEQ multiplex PCR; TCRdb lists only in-frame clones, some missing. The table includes about 210,000 clones, 81% detected once. The sequencing input was PBMCs or T cells enriched from blood (not recorded which). The receptor set was obtained from a woman aged 50 to 65 with acute COVID-19. The CDR3 runs from the conserved cysteine through the conserved F or W. The D gene is left open where the match is weak. Size is omitted from some rows. Given values are once, few, many or a class for expanded clones.

j_call,d_call,v_call,clone_size,cdr3_nt,cdr3_aa
TRBJ1-3,.,TRBV4-3,.,TGCGCCAGCACTCCGACGGCGGGCACTGGAAACACCATATATTTT,CASTPTAGTGNTIYF
TRBJ1-3,.,TRBV15,.,TGTGCCACCAGCAGTACTAGCTCTGGAAACACCATATATTTT,CATSSTSSGNTIYF
TRBJ1-5,.,TRBV19,.,TGTGCCAGTACCACCGAGTCTACCGGGTCTTTATATCAGCCTTTGCATTTT,CASTTESTGSLYQPLHF
TRBJ2-1,.,TRBV7-8,.,TGTGCCAGCGGGAAGAACGGGGGACCGAACAATGAGCAGTTCTTC,CASGKNGGPNNEQFF
TRBJ1-4,.,TRBV18,.,TGTGCCAGCTCACCATACAGGGCGGGTGAAAAACTGTTTTTT,CASSPYRAGEKLFF
TRBJ1-3,TRBD1,TRBV7-9,few,TGTGCCAGCAGCTTTGCCGACAGGGGGTCTGGAAACACCATATATTTT,CASSFADRGSGNTIYF
TRBJ1-6,TRBD1,TRBV9,.,TGTGCCAGCAGCGTAGGAGGGACAGAGCATTCACCCCTCCACTTT,CASSVGGTEHSPLHF
TRBJ1-4,.,TRBV28,.,TGTGCCAGCAGTCCATCAGGCGCAACTAATGAAAAACTGTTTTTT,CASSPSGATNEKLFF
TRBJ1-6,TRBD1,TRBV19,few,TGTGCCAGTAGTATGACAGGGTACACCTATAATTCACCCCTCCACTTT,CASSMTGYTYNSPLHF
TRBJ2-2,TRBD1,TRBV19,once,TGTGCCAGTAGTATCGGGGACAGGGGGTCTACTTTCACCGGGGAGCTGTTTTTT,CASSIGDRGSTFTGELFF
TRBJ2-2,.,TRBV28,.,TGTGCCAGCAGTGGGGACACCGAAGCCACCGGGGAGCTGTTTTTT,CASSGDTEATGELFF
TRBJ2-1,TRBD1,TRBV28,.,TGTGCCAGCAGTTTGGGGACAGGGGGCGCTTATGAGCAGTTCTTC,CASSLGTGGAYEQFF
TRBJ2-7,.,TRBV7-8,few,TGTGCCAGCAGCCTAGGGACACACGGGTACGAGCAGTACTTC,CASSLGTHGYEQYF
TRBJ2-5,TRBD2,TRBV28,.,TGTGCCAGCAGGGCCAGTGGGGAGGGATCGTTAGAGACCCAGTACTTC,CASRASGEGSLETQYF
TRBJ2-7,.,TRBV4-3,once,TGCGCCAGCAGCCCAGACTGGAGCGTAAGTTCCCAGCAGTACTTC,CASSPDWSVSSQQYF
TRBJ2-7,TRBD1,TRBV2,once,TGTGCCAGCAGTTTGCGGGACAGGGGAAACTACGAGCAGTACTTC,CASSLRDRGNYEQYF
TRBJ2-5,.,TRBV18,many,TGTGCCAGCGGGGCCTGGACGGCCGAGCTAGAGACCCAGTACTTC,CASGAWTAELETQYF
TRBJ1-2,.,TRBV7-2,.,TGTGCCAGCAGCCAAGCGGAGGGGCTGAACTATGGCTACACCTTC,CASSQAEGLNYGYTF
TRBJ2-1,TRBD2,TRBV3-1/TRBV3-2,.,TGTGCCAGCAGCCAGACTAGCGGGAATGAGCAGTTCTTC,CASSQTSGNEQFF
TRBJ2-7,TRBD2,TRBV7-2,.,TGTGCCAGCAGCTTAGGGAGCGGGGGGGTGCACGAGCAGTACTTC,CASSLGSGGVHEQYF
TRBJ2-2,.,TRBV5-1,.,TGCGCCAGCAGCTTGACGACCACTACGAACACCGGGGAGCTGTTTTTT,CASSLTTTTNTGELFF
TRBJ1-4,TRBD1,TRBV6-6,once,TGTGCCAGCAGAGGTCGGACAGGGGAAGAAAAACTGTTTTTT,CASRGRTGEEKLFF
TRBJ2-5,.,TRBV5-1,.,TGCGCCAGCAGACCAATAATTGAGCAAGAGACCCAGTACTTC,CASRPIIEQETQYF
TRBJ1-4,.,TRBV19,.,TGTGCCAGTAGTATTAACGGACAGAGTCTTAATGAAAAACTGTTTTTT,CASSINGQSLNEKLFF
TRBJ2-1,.,TRBV5-4,once,TGTGCCAGCAGCGCGGCCCTCTCCTACAATGAGCAGTTCTTC,CASSAALSYNEQFF
TRBJ2-1,.,TRBV5-4,.,TGTGCCAGCAGCGTAATAGACAGGGAGCAGTTCTTC,CASSVIDREQFF
TRBJ1-6,TRBD1,TRBV7-2,.,TGTGCCACCGCAGACCGGGACAGTAATTCACCCCTCCACTTT,CATADRDSNSPLHF
TRBJ1-4,.,TRBV5-5,.,TGTGCCAGCAGCTTGGCTCTTCAGGGTGGAACTAATGAAAAACTGTTTTTT,CASSLALQGGTNEKLFF
TRBJ1-4,.,TRBV10-2,.,TGCGCCAGCAGTGAGTCGAACAGTAATGAAAAACTGTTTTTT,CASSESNSNEKLFF
TRBJ2-5,.,TRBV4-3,.,TGCGCCAGCAGCCAAGATTCCAGAAAAGAGACCCAGTACTTC,CASSQDSRKETQYF
TRBJ2-3,.,TRBV5-4,.,TGTGCCAGCAGCTTGTCGGTCACGTCCACAGATACGCAGTATTTT,CASSLSVTSTDTQYF
TRBJ1-3,.,TRBV7-9,.,TGTGCCAGCAGCTTAGCGTCGGGGATTGGAAACACCATATATTTT,CASSLASGIGNTIYF
TRBJ2-3,TRBD2,TRBV30,.,TGTGCCTGGATACCAACCAGAGGGAGGGCCCTAGATACGCAGTATTTT,CAWIPTRGRALDTQYF
TRBJ1-2,.,TRBV28,once,TGTGCCAGCAGTTTACCAGGGTATGGCTACACCTTC,CASSLPGYGYTF
TRBJ1-1,TRBD1,TRBV5-6,few,TGTGCCAGCAGCAAGAGGGGGACAGGGACTACTGAAGCTTTCTTT,CASSKRGTGTTEAFF
TRBJ2-1,.,TRBV4-3,once,TGCGCCAGCAGCCAGCAACCAGACAATGAGCAGTTCTTC,CASSQQPDNEQFF
TRBJ2-3,TRBD2,TRBV7-9,.,TGTGCCAGCAGCCTATACCGGACTAGCGGGGGCACAGATACGCAGTATTTT,CASSLYRTSGGTDTQYF
TRBJ2-1,TRBD1,TRBV5-1,.,TGCGCCAGCAGCTTGGAGGGGGCAAATAATGAGCAGTTCTTC,CASSLEGANNEQFF
TRBJ1-2,TRBD1,TRBV28,few,TGTGCCAGCAGTTCCCCACGGAGAGGGGGCAGGGATGGCTACACCTTC,CASSSPRRGGRDGYTF
TRBJ2-4,.,TRBV23-1,.,TGCGCCAGCAGTCAGCGGGACTCTAAGCCAACCAAAAACATTCAGTACTTC,CASSQRDSKPTKNIQYF
TRBJ1-2,.,TRBV5-1,.,TGCGCCAGCAGCTTGTCGGAGGGGAGGTATGGCTACACCTTC,CASSLSEGRYGYTF
TRBJ2-1,TRBD2,TRBV27,.,TGTGCCAGCCGGACCCAGCGGGAGAGTGAGCAGTTCTTC,CASRTQRESEQFF
TRBJ2-3,TRBD2,TRBV19,.,TGTGCCAGTAGTCGGGGGGGCCAAGCAGATACGCAGTATTTT,CASSRGGQADTQYF
TRBJ2-7,TRBD1,TRBV18,.,TGTGCCAGCTCTTACCGGGAACAGGGGTATTCCTACGAGCAGTACTTC,CASSYREQGYSYEQYF
TRBJ1-5,.,TRBV6-2/TRBV6-3,.,TGTGCCAGCAGTCTCCTTGGCCGTGATAATCAGCCCCAGCATTTT,CASSLLGRDNQPQHF
TRBJ2-1,.,TRBV4-2,.,TGTGCCAGCAGCCAAGACGTACTAATCGAGGGTTTGCTTCCTAAATCCTACAATGAGCAGTTCTTC,CASSQDVLIEGLLPKSYNEQFF
TRBJ2-1,.,TRBV27,.,TGTGCCAGCAGTTCCACCGACAGTCCGAATTTCTACAATGAGCAGTTCTTC,CASSSTDSPNFYNEQFF
TRBJ2-7,TRBD1,TRBV18,.,TGTGCCAGCTCACCCGGGACAGCGGCCTACGAGCAGTACTTC,CASSPGTAAYEQYF
TRBJ1-2,TRBD1,TRBV28,.,TGTGCCAGCAGTGGGACAGGGCCGTATGGCTACACCTTC,CASSGTGPYGYTF
TRBJ2-3,TRBD2,TRBV7-8,few,TGTGCCAGCAGCTTATTTTTTTCGACTAGCGATCCAGATACGCAGTATTTT,CASSLFFSTSDPDTQYF
TRBJ2-7,TRBD2,TRBV3-1/TRBV3-2,.,TGTGCCAGCAGCCAAGATGTGCGGGGGGACTACGAGCAGTACTTC,CASSQDVRGDYEQYF
TRBJ2-7,TRBD1,TRBV7-2,.,TGTGCCAGCAGCTCGGGACAGGGGGGCTACGAGCAGTACTTC,CASSSGQGGYEQYF
TRBJ1-3,.,TRBV19,.,TGTGCCAGTAGTACTTCGGGAGCCAGAAACACCATATATTTT,CASSTSGARNTIYF
TRBJ1-4,.,TRBV7-2,few,TGTGCCAGCAGCTTAGGGAGTGGGGCAGGGGTAGGAGAAAAACTGTTTTTT,CASSLGSGAGVGEKLFF